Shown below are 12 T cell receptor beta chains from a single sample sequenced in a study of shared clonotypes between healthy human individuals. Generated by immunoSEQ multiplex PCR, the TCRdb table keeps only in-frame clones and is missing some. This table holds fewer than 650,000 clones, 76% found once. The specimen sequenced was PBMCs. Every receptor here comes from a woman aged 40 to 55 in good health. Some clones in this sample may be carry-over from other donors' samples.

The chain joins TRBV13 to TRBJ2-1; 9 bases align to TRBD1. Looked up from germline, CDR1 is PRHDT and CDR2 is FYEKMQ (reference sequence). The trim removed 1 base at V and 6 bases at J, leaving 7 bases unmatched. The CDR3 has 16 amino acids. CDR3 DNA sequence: TGTGCCAGCAGCTTAGAGGGACAGGGCTCCGTCAATGAGCAGTTCTTC. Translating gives CASSLEGQGSVNEQFF.

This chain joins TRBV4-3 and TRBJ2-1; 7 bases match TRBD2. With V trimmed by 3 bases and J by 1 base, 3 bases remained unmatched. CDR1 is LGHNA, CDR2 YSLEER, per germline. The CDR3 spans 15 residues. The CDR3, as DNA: TGCGCCAGCAGCCAGAGACTAGCTTCCTACAATGAGCAGTTCTTC. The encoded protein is CASSQRLASYNEQFF.

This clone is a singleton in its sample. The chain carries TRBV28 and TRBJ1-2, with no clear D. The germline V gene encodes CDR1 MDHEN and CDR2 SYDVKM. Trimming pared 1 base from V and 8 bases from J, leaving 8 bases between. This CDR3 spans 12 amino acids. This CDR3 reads CASSLSVVGYTF. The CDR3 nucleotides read TGTGCCAGCAGTTTATCGGTCGTGGGCTACACCTTC.

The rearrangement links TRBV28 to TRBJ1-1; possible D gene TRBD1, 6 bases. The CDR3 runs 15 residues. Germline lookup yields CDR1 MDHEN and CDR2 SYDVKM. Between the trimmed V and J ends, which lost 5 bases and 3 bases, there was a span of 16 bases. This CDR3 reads CASSLTGLGDTEAFF. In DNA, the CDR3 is TGTGCCAGCAGTCTCACAGGGTTAGGGGACACTGAAGCTTTCTTT.

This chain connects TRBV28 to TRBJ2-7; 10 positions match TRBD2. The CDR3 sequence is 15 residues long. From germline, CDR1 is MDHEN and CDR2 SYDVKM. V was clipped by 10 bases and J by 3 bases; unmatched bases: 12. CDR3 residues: CATRPGLAGDYEQYF. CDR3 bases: TGTGCCACCAGGCCGGGGCTAGCGGGAGACTACGAGCAGTACTTC.

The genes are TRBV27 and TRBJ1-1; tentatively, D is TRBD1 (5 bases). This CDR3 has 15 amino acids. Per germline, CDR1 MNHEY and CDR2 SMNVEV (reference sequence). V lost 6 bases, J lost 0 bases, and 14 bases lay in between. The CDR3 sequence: CASRSRGDLNTEAFF. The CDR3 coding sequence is TGTGCCAGCAGATCCCGGGGGGACTTGAACACTGAAGCTTTCTTT.

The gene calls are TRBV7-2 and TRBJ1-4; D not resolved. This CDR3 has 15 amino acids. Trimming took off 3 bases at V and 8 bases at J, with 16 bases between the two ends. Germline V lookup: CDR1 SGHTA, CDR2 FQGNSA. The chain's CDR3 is CASSFAGRVREKLFF. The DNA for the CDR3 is TGTGCCAGCAGCTTTGCGGGGAGGGTTCGCGAAAAACTGTTTTTT.

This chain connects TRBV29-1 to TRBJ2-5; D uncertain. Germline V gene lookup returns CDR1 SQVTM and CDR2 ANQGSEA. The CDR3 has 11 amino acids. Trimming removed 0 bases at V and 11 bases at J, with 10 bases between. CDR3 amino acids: CSVEDIEEQYF. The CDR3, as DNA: TGCAGCGTTGAAGATATCGAGGAGCAGTACTTC.

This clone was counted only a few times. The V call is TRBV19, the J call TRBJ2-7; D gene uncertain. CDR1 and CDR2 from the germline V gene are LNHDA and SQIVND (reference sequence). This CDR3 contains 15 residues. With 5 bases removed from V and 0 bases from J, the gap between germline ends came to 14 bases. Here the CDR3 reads CASSVSVAVSYEQYF. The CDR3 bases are TGTGCCAGTAGTGTTTCTGTGGCCGTCTCCTACGAGCAGTACTTC.

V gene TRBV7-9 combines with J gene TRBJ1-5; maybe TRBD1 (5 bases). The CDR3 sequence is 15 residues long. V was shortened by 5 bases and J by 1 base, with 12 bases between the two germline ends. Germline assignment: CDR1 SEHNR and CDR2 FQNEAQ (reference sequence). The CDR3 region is CASSIGAESNQPQHF. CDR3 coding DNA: TGTGCCAGCAGCATAGGGGCAGAGAGCAATCAGCCCCAGCATTTT.

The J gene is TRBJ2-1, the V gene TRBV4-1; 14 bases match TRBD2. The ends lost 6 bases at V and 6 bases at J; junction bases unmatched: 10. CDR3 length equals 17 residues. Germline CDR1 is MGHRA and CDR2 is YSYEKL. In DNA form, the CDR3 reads TGCGCCAGCAGTCCCTGGACTAGCGGGAGGAAGGGCAATGAGCAGTTCTTC. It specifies CASSPWTSGRKGNEQFF.

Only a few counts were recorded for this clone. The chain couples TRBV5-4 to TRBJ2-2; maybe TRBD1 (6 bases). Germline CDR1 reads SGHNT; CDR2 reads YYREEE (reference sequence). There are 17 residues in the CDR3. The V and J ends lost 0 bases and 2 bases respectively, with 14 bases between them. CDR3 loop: CASSLAVQGPNTGELFF. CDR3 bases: TGTGCCAGCAGCTTGGCGGTACAGGGCCCTAACACCGGGGAGCTGTTTTTT.